This record covers a single T cell receptor beta chain. TCRdb's table, derived via immunoSEQ multiplex PCR, lists solely in-frame clones and lacks some. In the table there are 25,000 to 35,000 clones, 94% of which are singletons. This specimen comes from a study of control samples from healthy donors and cancer patients. This CDR3 is 13 amino acids long. Germline-derived CDR1 and CDR2 are SGHRS and YFSETQ. V was cut by 5 bases and J by 0 bases, with 8 bases left in between. The sequencing input was blood. The source is a man aged 55 to 70 in good health. The rearrangement links TRBV5-1 to TRBJ1-1; D not certain. CDR3 nucleotide sequence: TGCGCCAGCAGTTCCCATATGAACACTGAAGCTTTCTTT. This gives the protein CASSSHMNTEAFF.